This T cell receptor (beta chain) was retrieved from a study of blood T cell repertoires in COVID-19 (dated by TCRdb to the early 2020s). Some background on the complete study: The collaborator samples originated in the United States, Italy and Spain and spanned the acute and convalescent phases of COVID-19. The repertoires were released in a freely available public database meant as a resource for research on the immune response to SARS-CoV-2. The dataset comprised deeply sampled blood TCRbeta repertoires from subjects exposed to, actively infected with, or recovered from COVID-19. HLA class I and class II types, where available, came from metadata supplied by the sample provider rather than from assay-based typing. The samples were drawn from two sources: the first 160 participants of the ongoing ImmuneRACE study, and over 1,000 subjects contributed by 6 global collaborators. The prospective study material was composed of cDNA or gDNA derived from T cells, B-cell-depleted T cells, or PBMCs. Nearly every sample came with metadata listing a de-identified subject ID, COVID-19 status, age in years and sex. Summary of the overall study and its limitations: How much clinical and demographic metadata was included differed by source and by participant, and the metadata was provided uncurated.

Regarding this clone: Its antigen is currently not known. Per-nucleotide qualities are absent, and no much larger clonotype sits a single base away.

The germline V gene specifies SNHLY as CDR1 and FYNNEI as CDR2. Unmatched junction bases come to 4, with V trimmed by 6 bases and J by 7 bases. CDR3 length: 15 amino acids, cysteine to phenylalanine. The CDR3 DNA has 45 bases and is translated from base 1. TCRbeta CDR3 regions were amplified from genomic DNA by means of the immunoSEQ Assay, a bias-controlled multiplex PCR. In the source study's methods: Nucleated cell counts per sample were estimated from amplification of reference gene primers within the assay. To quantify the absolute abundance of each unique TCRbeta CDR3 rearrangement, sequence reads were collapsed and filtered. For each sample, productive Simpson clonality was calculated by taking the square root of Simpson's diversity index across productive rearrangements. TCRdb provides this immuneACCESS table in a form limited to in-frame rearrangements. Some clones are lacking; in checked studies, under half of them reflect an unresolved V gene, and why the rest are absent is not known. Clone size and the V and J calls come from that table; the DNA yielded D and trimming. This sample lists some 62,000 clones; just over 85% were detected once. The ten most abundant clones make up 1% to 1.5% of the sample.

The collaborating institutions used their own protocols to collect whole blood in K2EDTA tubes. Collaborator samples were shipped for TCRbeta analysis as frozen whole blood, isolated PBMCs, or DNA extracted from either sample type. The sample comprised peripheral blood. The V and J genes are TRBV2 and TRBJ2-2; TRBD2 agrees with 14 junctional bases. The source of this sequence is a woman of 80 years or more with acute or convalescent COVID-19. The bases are TGTGCCAGCAGCAGGACTAGCGGGGGGCACGGGGAGCTGTTTTTT. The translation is CASSRTSGGHGELFF.